Sequencing of this TCR beta chain was carried out in a study of circulating and synovial CD4+ cells in juvenile arthritis. Study-level results: Measured synovium overlap likely understates the true shared repertoire.

This clone was counted once. Its target is unknown. Repertoires were generated with immunoSEQ multiplex PCR, while TCRdb's copy carries only in-frame clones and drops some. The sample yields some 1,800 clones, 95% to 97% seen once. The CDR3 spans 17 residues. V lost 0 bases, J lost 1 base, and 4 bases stayed unmatched. Germline V gives CDR1 SGHDT, CDR2 YYEEEE. The sequencing input was CD4+ T cells from synovial fluid. This TCR was sampled from a human donor with juvenile idiopathic arthritis. V usage is TRBV5-6 and J usage is TRBJ2-2; 9 nucleotides line up with TRBD2. The CDR3 loop is CASSLAGLAMNTGELFF. In DNA form, the CDR3 reads TGTGCCAGCAGCTTGGCAGGACTAGCGATGAACACCGGGGAGCTGTTTTTT.